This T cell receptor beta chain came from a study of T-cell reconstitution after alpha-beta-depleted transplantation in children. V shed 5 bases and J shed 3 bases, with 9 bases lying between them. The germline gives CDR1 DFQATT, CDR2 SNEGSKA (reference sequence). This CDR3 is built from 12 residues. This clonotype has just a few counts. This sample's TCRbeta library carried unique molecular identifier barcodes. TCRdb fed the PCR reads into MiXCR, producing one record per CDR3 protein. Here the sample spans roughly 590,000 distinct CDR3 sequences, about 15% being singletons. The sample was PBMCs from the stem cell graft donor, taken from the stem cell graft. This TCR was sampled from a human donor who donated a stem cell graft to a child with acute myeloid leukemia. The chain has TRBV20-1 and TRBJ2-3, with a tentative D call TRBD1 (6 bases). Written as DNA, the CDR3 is TGCAGTGCTGGTGGACAGACAGATACGCAGTATTTT. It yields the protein CSAGGQTDTQYF.